This T cell receptor (beta chain) was recovered during a study of identical twins (dated by TCRdb to the mid-2010s). Context from the whole study: The study deep-sequenced TCR alpha and beta repertoires from monozygotic twins, unrelated adults of various ages and cord blood to test whether fetal clonotypes persist. Replicate twin experiments were performed at different times using different library preparation protocols to rule out contamination. Study-wide findings and limitations: Because the same donors could not be followed over many years, conclusions were based on cross-sectional statistical analysis. Fewer insertions were carried by abundant cord blood beta clonotypes, a similar but weaker trend appeared in young adult naive repertoires, and no such trend appeared in memory repertoires. In monozygotic twins, out-of-frame TCR alpha sharing was systematically underestimated by recombination models, although the models agreed with sharing between unrelated individuals. Compared with coincidental sharing between unrelated individuals, an excess of low generation-probability sequences was observed among out-of-frame TCR alpha sequences shared between twins. Excess twin sharing in beta out-of-frame sequences was weaker because fewer shared sequences lowered the signal-to-noise ratio. Zero-insertion analyses could be partly confounded by invariant T cells such as MAIT and iNKT, although diverse VJ usage argued against such confounding for most clonotypes.

Worth noting for this clonotype: Its target antigen remains unknown. Nothing much larger sits one base from this clone, and base qualities are not available.

The library was prepared using 5' RACE. Sequenced using an Illumina HiSeq 2000. A universal primer binding site was introduced by template switching, and a unique molecular identifier was present in the final cDNA, enabling accurate counting of TCR cDNA molecules. First-strand cDNA for TCR alpha and beta chains was synthesized from specific primers in the conserved constant-segment region. To control for contamination, every cDNA library carried two barcodes: a SMART-Mk sample barcode plus Illumina barcodes. TruSeq adapter sequences, together with Illumina sample barcodes, were added in two successive PCR steps. The Illumina HiSeq platform was used with custom primers to sequence TCR alpha and beta cDNA libraries. In the paper's pipeline: Raw reads were processed with MiGEC to extract unique molecular identifiers, and MiXCR was used to determine CDR3 positions. Recombination models were inferred per individual with the repgenHMM and IGoR tools using an EM algorithm. Shared clonotypes were analyzed with the tcR package in R, and sharing was normalized by the product of cloneset sizes. To study raw recombination without the effects of thymic and clonal selection, out-of-frame nonproductive sequences were analyzed. TCRdb trimmed the raw reads at Q25, called clones with MiXCR and kept productive beta chains. Rows matching on CDR3 protein sequence are summarized as one entry with the most common DNA and genes. The V and J calls were not made by the authors but by TCRdb's processing. Recorded for this sample are 650,000 to 750,000 distinct CDR3 sequences; around 20% of them occurred a single time. The ten largest clonotypes hold 4% to 5.5% of the sample.

Every donor in the study was a healthy Caucasian. The twin cohort consisted of three pairs of female monozygotic twins, all aged about 18 to 29 years. The RNA used for TCR libraries was isolated from peripheral blood mononuclear cells. Reading from cysteine to phenylalanine, the CDR3 counts 12 amino acids. The sequence is cut down to CDR3 DNA, 36 bases in frame from base 1. V and J are truncated by 3 bases and 3 bases respectively, leaving an intervening sequence of 5 bases. The same sample was also used in a study of T cells expressing NK-cell markers. From that second study: In sorted CD3+CD56+NKG2C+, CD3+CD56+NKG2C- and CD3+CD56-NKG2C+ T-cell subsets from several donors, TCR beta-chain repertoires were profiled. Of the eight sequenced donors, seven were found to be HCMV-seropositive and one was found to be HCMV-seronegative. In several experiments an anti-gammadeltaTCR antibody was added to restrict sorting to alphabetaTCR-expressing T cells. In roughly 6 donors, the dominant CD3+CD56+NKG2C+ clonotypes ranked among the top 10 CD8+ clonotypes, making up roughly 1.0-8% of CD8+ T cells. Those dominant clonotypes were again the most abundant among CD3+CD56-NKG2C+ cells in a few donors, at about 25-60.1%. It remained unclear whether the expanded NKG2C-expressing T cell clones were specific for HCMV antigens. All eight donors whose samples were sequenced were randomly selected healthy volunteers, three of them men and five women. A commercial ELISA kit detecting HCMV-specific IgG in serum was used to determine HCMV serostatus. For roughly 6 donors, bulk peripheral blood T-cell repertoires were additionally sequenced from unsorted PBMC. MIGEC handled demultiplexing of the reads and grouping by UMI, while MiTCR was used to assemble and quantify clonotypes. Only TCR cDNA sequences supported by at least two reads were kept to exclude erroneous sequences. The tcR package was used for downstream repertoire analysis, and clonotypes were matched across fractions by CDR3 nucleotide sequence plus V segment. VDJmatch was used to annotate antigen specificity against VDJdb, with one amino acid substitution in CDR3 permitted.

The sample comprised PBMCs. Here the chain combines TRBV12-3 or TRBV12-4 and TRBJ2-5, with no confidently assigned D gene. The origin of this receptor is a woman aged 18-29 years in good health. At the DNA level, the sequence is TGTGCCAGCAGTTTCAAGGAAGAGACCCAGTACTTC. It encodes CASSFKEETQYF.